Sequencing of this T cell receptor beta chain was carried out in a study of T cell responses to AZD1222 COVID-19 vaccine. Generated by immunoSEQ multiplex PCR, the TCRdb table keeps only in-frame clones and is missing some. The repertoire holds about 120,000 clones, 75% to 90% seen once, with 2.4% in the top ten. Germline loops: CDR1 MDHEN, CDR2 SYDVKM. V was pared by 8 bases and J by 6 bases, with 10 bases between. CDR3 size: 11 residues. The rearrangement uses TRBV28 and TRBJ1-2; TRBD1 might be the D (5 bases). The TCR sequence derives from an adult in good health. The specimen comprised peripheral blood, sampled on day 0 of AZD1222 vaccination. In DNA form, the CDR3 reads TGTGCCAGCTCAGGGAACGATGGCTACACCTTC. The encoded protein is CASSGNDGYTF.